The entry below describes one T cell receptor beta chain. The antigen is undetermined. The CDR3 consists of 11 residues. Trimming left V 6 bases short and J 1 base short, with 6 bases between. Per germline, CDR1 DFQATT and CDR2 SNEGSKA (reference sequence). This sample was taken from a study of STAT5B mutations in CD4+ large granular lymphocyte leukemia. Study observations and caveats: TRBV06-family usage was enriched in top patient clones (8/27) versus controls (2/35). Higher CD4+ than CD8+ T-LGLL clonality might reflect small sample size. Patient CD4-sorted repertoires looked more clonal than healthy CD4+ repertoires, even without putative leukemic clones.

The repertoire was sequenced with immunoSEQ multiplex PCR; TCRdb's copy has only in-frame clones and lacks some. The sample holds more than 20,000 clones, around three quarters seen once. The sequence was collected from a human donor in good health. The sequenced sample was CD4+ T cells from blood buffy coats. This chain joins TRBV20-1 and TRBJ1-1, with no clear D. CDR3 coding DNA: TGCAGTGCCGGGTCGAACACTGAAGCTTTCTTT. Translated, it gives CSAGSNTEAFF.